This TCR beta chain emerged from a study of shared clonotypes between healthy human individuals (dated by TCRdb to the early 2020s). For the wider study: Three men and a couple of women, aged 18 to 49 years, made up the cohort. For each donor, three plates each were used for CD4 naive and CD4 memory, two plates were used for CD8 naive, and one plate was used for CD8 memory. To estimate repertoire size and how much clonotype sharing occurs between individuals, the study deeply sequenced the blood TCR repertoires of several healthy adults. To increase sequencing depth and limit assay-specific biases, different laboratories used diverse techniques to prepare libraries and sequence TCR repertoires. Per donor, leukapheresis produced somewhere between about 0.94 and 10 billion PBMCs.

Using the deep immunoSEQ assay, TCR CDR3 regions were amplified from genomic DNA by multiplex PCR. For each cell subset, the extracted genomic DNA was distributed evenly across all wells of several immunoSEQ 96-well plates, and each plate served as one replicate. Each replicate PCR for sorted subsets received around 200 ng genomic DNA, equal to about 30,000 T cell genomes. The purified libraries were quantified using a Qubit 3.0 fluorometer, sized with a Bioanalyzer 2100, and then quantified again using the KAPA Library Quantification kit. Each immunoSEQ 96-well plate was sequenced on its own single-read 150-cycle Illumina NextSeq 550 flow cell. The paper's processing steps were these. Because the immunoSEQ output held only junctional sequences and lacked quality scores, the filtering could not match the filtering applied to full-length reads. Sequences were annotated with PyIR, a Python wrapper for IgBLAST v1.9, and V/J genes and CDR3 were assigned using IMGT germline references. Reads were filtered out if the reads had weak V/J assignments (E-value above 1e-6), no CDR3, stop codons, out-of-frame junctions, or ambiguous translated residues. V3J clonotypes were defined as sequences sharing the same inferred V gene, J gene, and CDR3 amino acid sequence. To compute the percentage overlap between repertoires, the number of shared unique clonotypes was divided by the size of the smaller repertoire. Repertoire richness was assessed with RTK rarefaction, the Chao1 estimator, and Recon v2.1 estimates of unobserved clonotypes. OLGA was used to compute generation probabilities for all TCRbeta clonotypes that the gDNA method yielded from four donors. The source is immuneACCESS, and TCRdb retained only in-frame sequences with V and J called. Part of the clones is not carried over; for the studies checked, unresolved V genes explain less than half of this, and the remainder is unexplained. V and J calls plus clone size are reproduced from that table; the DNA served to infer D and trimming. The sample has 2 million to 3 million clones on record, approximately 93% of them singletons. 0.36% of the sample is taken by the ten largest.

The donors were healthy, HIV-negative adults with no recently reported acute infections or vaccinations. All donors were Caucasian adults living in Nashville, Tennessee, USA. CD4+ T cells were enriched through magnetic negative selection, after which naive cells were positively selected on CD45RA and the remaining negative fraction served as the memory subset. Blood was collected by leukapheresis, and PBMCs were isolated by Ficoll-Histopaque density gradient centrifugation and then cryopreserved in liquid nitrogen vapor phase. Analytical flow cytometry was used to check the purity and quantity of each magnetically sorted T cell population. Genomic DNA was isolated from each sorted fraction and quantified by UV absorbance on a Nanodrop 2000c. Results the study describes overall, beyond this receptor: Because the study included a small number of donors, the genetic and exposure-history diversity represented was limited. Pairwise subsampling indicated that sequencing depth was expected to affect the degree of clonotype sharing among donors. Clonotypes shared by all four sorted-subset donors showed higher generation probabilities than non-shared clonotypes. Even with the large sequencing depth, rarefaction of the sorted-subset datasets indicated that sequencing was incomplete. Across four donors, approximately 4.9% of naive CD4, approximately 3.5% of naive CD8, under 2.5% of memory CD4, and 0.3% to 0.45% of memory CD8 clonotypes were shared. Sampling was restricted to blood, and TCR repertoires in tissue are likely to differ from TCR repertoires in blood. Estimated clonotype richness was generally larger for naive than for memory subsets.

As to this clone: Its specific antigen is unknown. Base qualities are missing; no much larger clone stands one base away.

The CDR3 runs 15 residues from the cysteine to the phenylalanine. The only DNA kept is the CDR3, 45 bases in frame from the first base. CDR1 and CDR2 are read off the germline V gene as SGHAT and FQNNGV. V and J are truncated by 6 bases and 9 bases respectively, leaving an intervening sequence of 20 bases. The chain was built from TRBV11-2 and TRBJ2-2; matching of 6 bases hints at TRBD1 as the D gene. The sample taken for sequencing was naive CD4+ T cells from PBMCs. In light of the paper, this sample's cell subset or site label describes: CD45RA+ positively selected. The receptor comes from a man aged 18 to 30 in good health. Some clones in this sample may be carry-over from other donors' samples. The nucleotide sequence reads TGTGCCAGCAGGAAGCCGGGACAAGCGTCGAGGGAGCTGTTTTTT. It encodes CASRKPGQASRELFF.